Following are 17 T cell receptor beta chains from one sample sequenced in a study of blood T cell repertoires in COVID-19. Assay used: immunoSEQ multiplex PCR; TCRdb lists only in-frame clones, some missing. The sample consists of fewer than 50,000 clones, approximately 80% of them appearing once. Sequenced material: peripheral blood. Source of these receptors: a human donor in a cohort sampled during active COVID-19.

J is TRBJ1-5 and V is TRBV6-5, with TRBD1 identical over 8 bases. The CDR3 has 15 amino acids. Germline-derived CDR1 and CDR2 are MNHEY and SVGAGI. After removal of 6 bases from V and 3 bases from J, the junction contained 7 bases not matched to a gene. This CDR3 reads CASRTGGAVNQPQHF. The DNA of the CDR3 is TGTGCCAGCAGAACAGGGGGTGCGGTCAATCAGCCCCAGCATTTT.

V usage is TRBV14 and J usage is TRBJ2-7, with 8 bases lining up with TRBD1. This CDR3 contains 15 residues. Trimming removed 0 bases from V and 4 bases from J; junction bases left unmatched: 5. Germline V gene sequence: CDR1 SGHDN, CDR2 FVKESK. The CDR3 sequence is CASSQEGTGRYEQYF. Written as DNA, the CDR3 is TGTGCCAGCAGCCAAGAAGGGACAGGACGTTACGAGCAGTACTTC.

V and J are TRBV19 and TRBJ2-1; no clear D. The CDR3 loop spans 15 amino acids. CDR1 and CDR2 (germline): LNHDA, SQIVND (reference sequence). V was cut by 3 bases and J by 5 bases, with 14 bases left in between. CDR3: CASSMVSVKNNEQFF. The CDR3 DNA is TGTGCCAGTAGTATGGTGAGCGTAAAGAACAATGAGCAGTTCTTC.

The V and J genes are TRBV28 and TRBJ2-7; 9 bases map to TRBD1. Germline values: CDR1 MDHEN, CDR2 SYDVKM. V lost 6 bases to trimming and J lost 3 bases; unmatched junction nucleotides: 9. The CDR3 covers 15 residues. CDR3 DNA: TGTGCCAGCAGAGATCCGGGACAGGGAATCTACGAGCAGTACTTC. This gives the protein CASRDPGQGIYEQYF.

The V call is TRBV28, the J call TRBJ2-5; TRBD1 might be the D (6 bases). This CDR3 comprises 12 residues. CDR1 and CDR2 (germline): MDHEN, SYDVKM. V lost 8 bases and J 5 bases, leaving 12 bases between the germline ends. This chain's CDR3 is CASLGAGETQYF. The CDR3 DNA follows: TGTGCCAGCCTGGGGGCCGGGGAGACCCAGTACTTC.

This chain connects TRBV2 to TRBJ2-6, with 7 positions matching TRBD1. The CDR3 sequence is 15 residues long. V lost 4 bases, J lost 3 bases, and 3 bases stayed unmatched. The germline CDR1 and CDR2 sequences are SNHLY and FYNNEI. The CDR3 reads CASSGQGNGANVLTF. The CDR3 DNA reads TGTGCCAGCAGTGGACAGGGTAATGGGGCCAACGTCCTGACTTTC.

The rearrangement links TRBV19 to TRBJ2-7, with TRBD2 identical over 7 bases. The CDR3 extends over 14 amino acids. Germline CDR1 LNHDA, CDR2 SQIVND (reference sequence). Trimming cost V 4 bases and J 4 bases; bases outside gene matches: 7. This chain's CDR3 is CASSTQRGPYEQYF. In nucleotides, the CDR3 is TGTGCCAGTAGTACCCAGCGGGGCCCTTACGAGCAGTACTTC.

This chain joins TRBV4-2 and TRBJ1-6; the match to TRBD1 covers 7 bases. The CDR3 spans 18 residues. Germline CDR1 reads LGHNA; CDR2 reads YNFKEQ. Losses at the gene ends were 3 bases for V and 3 bases for J; bases not matched to a gene: 11. DNA for the CDR3: TGTGCCAGCAGCCACCGAAGGAGGACAGGAGACTATAATTCACCCCTCCACTTT. Protein: CASSHRRRTGDYNSPLHF.

The chain joins TRBV13 to TRBJ2-7; the match to TRBD2 covers 9 bases. Germline lookup yields CDR1 PRHDT and CDR2 FYEKMQ (reference sequence). The CDR3 is 15 residues long. With V trimmed by 3 bases and J by 3 bases, 6 bases remained unmatched. The CDR3 reads CASSFSTSGGYEQYF. CDR3 DNA sequence: TGTGCCAGCAGCTTTTCGACTAGCGGAGGCTACGAGCAGTACTTC.

CDR3 DNA: TGTGCCACCAGTGAGAGCTCCTACAATGAGCAGTTCTTC. Amino acid sequence: CATSESSYNEQFF. The rearrangement joins TRBV24-1 to TRBJ2-1; D is unresolved. This CDR3 has 13 residues. The germline gives CDR1 KGHDR, CDR2 SFDVKD. V was pared by 4 bases and J by 0 bases, with 3 bases between.

This clone has only one observation. The rearrangement uses TRBV7-9 and TRBJ2-6; 8 bases fit TRBD1. Germline CDR1 reads SEHNR; CDR2 reads FQNEAQ (reference sequence). J gave up 2 bases and V 0 bases, and 9 bases lay outside the gene matches. This CDR3 region has 19 residues. CDR3 coding DNA: TGTGCCAGCAGCTTAGCGCCCGGACAGGGTATGGCTGGGGCCAACGTCCTGACTTTC. Residues: CASSLAPGQGMAGANVLTF.

The rearrangement links TRBV6-2 or TRBV6-3 to TRBJ2-7; D perhaps matches TRBD2 (6 bases). V gave up 2 bases and J gave up 1 base, with 12 bases separating them. The CDR3 totals 15 residues. Germline CDR1 reads MNHEY; CDR2 reads SVGEGT. The CDR3 here is CASSYRGTYSYEQYF. The CDR3 DNA sequence: TGTGCCAGCAGTTACCGCGGGACTTATTCCTACGAGCAGTACTTC.

The chain uses TRBV5-4 and TRBJ2-5, with TRBD1 matching over 8 bases. J gave up 6 bases and V 1 base, and 5 bases lay outside the gene matches. The CDR3 contains 14 residues. Looked up from germline, CDR1 is SGHNT and CDR2 is YYREEE (reference sequence). In DNA form, the CDR3 reads TGTGCCAGCAGCTTGCAGGGGGCGGCACAGACCCAGTACTTC. It is translated as CASSLQGAAQTQYF.

The CDR3 protein is CASSLGTGGSEEQYF. The CDR3 DNA sequence: TGTGCCAGCAGCTTAGGGACAGGGGGCTCGGAAGAGCAGTACTTC. The rearrangement links TRBV7-9 to TRBJ2-7; 11 bases agree with TRBD1. J was trimmed by 7 bases and V by 1 base; bases with no gene match: 6. Germline V gene lookup returns CDR1 SEHNR and CDR2 FQNEAQ (reference sequence). The CDR3 has 15 amino acids.

The chain has TRBV5-6 and TRBJ1-1, with 7 bases identical to TRBD1. Losses at the gene ends were 4 bases for V and 11 bases for J; bases not matched to a gene: 14. Germline V gene lookup returns CDR1 SGHDT and CDR2 YYEEEE. The CDR3 spans 14 residues. The CDR3 nucleotides read TGTGCCAGCAGCCGGGGGCAGGGGGGAGTATGGGCTTTCTTT. Its protein is CASSRGQGGVWAFF.

The chain links TRBV5-1 to TRBJ2-3; 10 nucleotides line up with TRBD2. Germline V gene sequence: CDR1 SGHRS, CDR2 YFSETQ. V was pared by 0 bases and J by 1 base, with 2 bases of the junction left unmatched. The CDR3 is 16 amino acids. The CDR3 loop is CASSLGTSGRTDTQYF. The CDR3 bases are TGCGCCAGCAGCTTGGGGACTAGCGGACGCACAGATACGCAGTATTTT.

J is TRBJ2-7 and V is TRBV28; TRBD1 might be the D (7 bases). The CDR3 covers 16 residues. Germline lookup yields CDR1 MDHEN and CDR2 SYDVKM. V dropped 6 bases and J dropped 6 bases, with 24 bases sitting between them. For the CDR3, the DNA is TGTGCCAGCAGAGGAGGGGACAGTTCCCCTCGGGTCGAGCAGTACTTC. This gives the protein CASRGGDSSPRVEQYF.